One sample yielded the 26 T cell receptor beta chains listed below, sequenced in a study of lymphopenia after photon versus proton radiotherapy. The assay was immunoSEQ multiplex PCR, and TCRdb's table has in-frame clones only and misses some. The repertoire holds nearly 25,000 clones, with about 82% as singletons. The sequencing here drew on peripheral blood, taken from a patient treated with proton-based radiotherapy. The receptors were gathered from a woman aged 70-85 years with pancreatic cancer.

This sequence joins TRBV7-2 and TRBJ1-6; D ambiguous. This CDR3 is built from 16 residues. The V end was cut by 4 bases, the J end by 0 bases, with 10 bases between. CDR1 SGHTA and CDR2 FQGNSA come from the germline V gene. DNA of the CDR3: TGTGCCAGCAGCTCCGTTCGGGGCTCCTATAATTCACCCCTCCACTTT. Its translation: CASSSVRGSYNSPLHF.

This clone was seen only once. V gene TRBV19 combines with J gene TRBJ1-5; D remains ambiguous. Germline V CDR1 and CDR2: LNHDA, SQIVND (reference sequence). With 4 bases removed from V and 0 bases from J, the gap between germline ends came to 10 bases. This CDR3 spans 15 amino acids. The CDR3 bases are TGTGCCAGTAGTACCCAGGCGCTTAGCAATCAGCCCCAGCATTTT. Protein: CASSTQALSNQPQHF.

The chain recombines TRBV11-2 with TRBJ1-5, with 8 bases aligning to TRBD1. Trimming took 5 bases from V and 1 from J; bases not matched to a gene: 7. The CDR3 spans 16 residues. The germline CDR1 and CDR2 sequences are SGHAT and FQNNGV. CDR3 DNA: TGTGCCAGCAGCACTGGACAGGGCATCAGCAATCAGCCCCAGCATTTT. Its protein product is CASSTGQGISNQPQHF. Looking up the rest from reference TRBV11-2 and TRBJ1-5 gives the full variable domain: EAGVAQSPRYKIIEKRQSVAFWCNPISGHATLYWYQQILGQGPKLLIQFQNNGVVDDSQLPKDRFSAERLKGVDSTLKIQPAKLEDSAVYLCASSTGQGISNQPQHFGDGTRLSIL.

CDR3 DNA: TGTGCCAGCAGGCGGGATTACAATCAGCCCCAGCATTTT. It yields the protein CASRRDYNQPQHF. This chain uses TRBV28 with TRBJ1-5; D call uncertain. V was trimmed by 6 bases and J by 3 bases, leaving 9 bases between them. Germline V CDR1 and CDR2: MDHEN, SYDVKM. The CDR3 sequence is 13 residues long.

The chain employs TRBV19 and TRBJ1-5; D may be TRBD1 (5 bases). The germline V gene encodes CDR1 LNHDA and CDR2 SQIVND (reference sequence). The CDR3 is made up of 12 amino acids. Trimming left V 8 bases short and J 9 bases short, with 14 bases between. The CDR3 loop reads CASWDGLGPQHF. In nucleotides, the CDR3 is TGTGCCAGTTGGGACGGTTTAGGGCCCCAGCATTTT. The complete variable domain, with remaining parts taken from reference TRBV19 and TRBJ1-5, reads DGGITQSPKYLFRKEGQNVTLSCEQNLNHDAMYWYRQDPGQGLRLIYYSQIVNDFQKGDIAEGYSVSREKKESFPLTVTSAQKNPTAFYLCASWDGLGPQHFGDGTRLSIL.

This clone has a handful of counts. This chain joins TRBV30 and TRBJ1-1, with 10 bases fitting TRBD1. Trimming at V came to 4 bases and at J to 5 bases, leaving 7 bases not matched to a gene. Germline CDR1 GTSNPN, CDR2 SVGIG (reference sequence). This CDR3 contains 14 residues. The CDR3 sequence is CAWTRDRGLTEAFF. CDR3 DNA: TGTGCCTGGACCCGGGACAGGGGCTTGACTGAAGCTTTCTTT.

The chain's CDR3 is CASSVEGALDGYTF. The DNA of the CDR3 is TGTGCCAGCAGCGTAGAGGGGGCCTTGGATGGCTACACCTTC. The chain carries TRBV9 and TRBJ1-2, with 7 bases identical to TRBD1. The V gene's germline CDR1 is SGDLS and CDR2 YYNGEE. The CDR3 sequence is 14 residues long. The V gene end was trimmed by 0 bases and the J gene end by 6 bases; junction bases not matched to a gene: 5.

This chain connects TRBV15 to TRBJ2-1; possibly TRBD1 for D (5 bases). Germline loops: CDR1 LNHNV, CDR2 YYDKDF (reference sequence). The ends were cut back, 0 bases at V and 8 bases at J, with 11 bases in the middle. The CDR3 has 14 amino acids. CDR3 in amino acids: CATSRDLGVYEQFF. The CDR3 DNA reads TGTGCCACCAGCAGAGATCTAGGGGTCTATGAGCAGTTCTTC.

This clone occurred once. The V gene is TRBV7-2, the J gene TRBJ1-1; TRBD1 agrees at 12 bases. The germline V gene encodes CDR1 SGHTA and CDR2 FQGNSA. V gave up 1 base and J gave up 5 bases; unmatched junction bases: 11. The CDR3 covers 18 residues. The CDR3 loop is CASSLGPSGQGAPTEAFF. The CDR3, as DNA: TGTGCCAGCAGCTTAGGTCCCTCGGGACAGGGGGCGCCGACTGAAGCTTTCTTT.

V and J are TRBV18 and TRBJ2-5, with 8 nucleotides matching TRBD2. Germline CDR1 KGHSH, CDR2 LQKENI. V lost 6 bases, J lost 0 bases, and 9 bases stayed unmatched. The CDR3 is made up of 16 amino acids. CDR3 loop: CASSPGLAAYQETQYF. The CDR3 nucleotides are TGTGCCAGCTCGCCAGGACTAGCAGCGTACCAAGAGACCCAGTACTTC.

This chain links TRBV30 with TRBJ2-7; tentative D call: TRBD2 (5 bases). The germline CDR1 and CDR2 sequences are GTSNPN and SVGIG (reference sequence). The CDR3 is made up of 16 amino acids. The V and J ends lost 4 bases and 0 bases respectively, with 19 bases between them. The CDR3 loop is CAWKGGSAHYSYEQYF. The CDR3 DNA reads as TGTGCCTGGAAGGGTGGTAGCGCTCACTACTCCTACGAGCAGTACTTC.

In its sample, this clone was seen a few times. This rearrangement joins TRBV27 to TRBJ1-2; the match to TRBD1 covers 8 bases. This CDR3 contains 15 residues. J was trimmed by 4 bases and V by 3 bases; bases with no gene match: 7. Germline loops: CDR1 MNHEY, CDR2 SMNVEV (reference sequence). The CDR3 nucleotides are TGTGCCAGCAGTTTCGGGACAGGCAAGCCCTATGGCTACACCTTC. It specifies CASSFGTGKPYGYTF.

This clone appeared a few times. CDR3 in amino acids: CASSGTSGSISNEQFF. The CDR3 DNA follows: TGTGCCAGCAGTGGGACTAGCGGGAGTATCAGCAATGAGCAGTTCTTC. V and J are TRBV7-8 and TRBJ2-1; 14 nucleotides agree with TRBD2. CDR1 and CDR2 from the germline V gene are SGHVS and FQNEAQ. Germline trimming cut 6 bases from V and 6 bases from J; bases unmatched to any gene: 7. This CDR3 comprises 16 residues.

V gene TRBV7-3 combines with J gene TRBJ2-7, with D uncertain. This CDR3 is built from 13 residues. Germline assignment: CDR1 SGHTA and CDR2 FQGTGA. Trimming shortened V by 0 bases and J by 1 base, and 4 bases separated the two germline ends. CDR3 sequence reads: CASSLTSSYEQYF. The CDR3 DNA sequence: TGTGCCAGCAGCTTAACTTCGTCCTACGAGCAGTACTTC.

This clone turned up a few times. The rearrangement links TRBV28 to TRBJ1-2; D is unclear. The V end lost 1 base, the J end lost 8 bases, and 11 bases lay between the germline ends. Germline V gene data show CDR1 as MDHEN and CDR2 as SYDVKM. This CDR3 has 13 residues. CDR3 loop: CASSLLEPTGYTF. Here the CDR3 DNA reads TGTGCCAGCAGTTTATTAGAACCCACGGGCTACACCTTC.

The gene calls are TRBV28 and TRBJ2-7; D could derive from TRBD1 or TRBD2 (5 bases each). Germline V gene sequence: CDR1 MDHEN, CDR2 SYDVKM. The CDR3 contains 13 residues. V lost 7 bases, J lost 6 bases, and 16 bases lay in between. The CDR3 coding sequence is TGTGCCAGCACCAGGGAGCCTCGGGGCGAGCAGTACTTC. This codes for CASTREPRGEQYF. Looking up the rest from reference TRBV28 and TRBJ2-7 gives the full variable domain: DVKVTQSSRYLVKRTGEKVFLECVQDMDHENMFWYRQDPGLGLRLIYFSYDVKMKEKGDIPEGYSVSREKKERFSLILESASTNQTSMYLCASTREPRGEQYFGPGTRLTVT.

V is TRBV28 and J is TRBJ1-4; D uncertain. The ends were cut back, 7 bases at V and 0 bases at J, with 6 bases in the middle. There are 13 residues in the CDR3. Per germline, CDR1 MDHEN and CDR2 SYDVKM. This CDR3 reads CASTRATNEKLFF. DNA for the CDR3: TGTGCCAGCACGAGGGCAACTAATGAAAAACTGTTTTTT.

The CDR3 loop reads CASSSSQGNYGYTF. Here the CDR3 DNA reads TGTGCCAGCAGCTCTTCCCAGGGGAACTATGGCTACACCTTC. The chain combines TRBV11-3 with TRBJ1-2; tentative D call: TRBD1 (6 bases). The length of the CDR3 is 14 residues. Germline assignment: CDR1 SGHNT and CDR2 YENEEA. Trimming left V 4 bases short and J 2 bases short, with 11 bases between. The whole variable domain, remainder taken from reference TRBV11-3 and TRBJ1-2, is EAGVVQSPRYKIIEKKQPVAFWCNPISGHNTLYWYLQNLGQGPELLIRYENEEAVDDSQLPKDRFSAERLKGVDSTLKIQPAELGDSAVYLCASSSSQGNYGYTFGSGTRLTVV.

The CDR3 here is CASSSYGTGGSYNEQFF. CDR3 DNA: TGTGCCAGCTCGTCTTATGGGACAGGGGGATCCTACAATGAGCAGTTCTTC. V usage is TRBV18 and J usage is TRBJ2-1; 11 bases fit TRBD1. CDR1 KGHSH and CDR2 LQKENI come from the germline V gene. V dropped 6 bases and J dropped 1; count of bases not matched to a gene: 8. The CDR3 is 17 residues long.

CDR3: CASSPGQGANQPQHF. CDR3 nucleotides: TGTGCCAGCTCCCCGGGACAGGGGGCAAATCAGCCCCAGCATTTT. The V and J genes are TRBV18 and TRBJ1-5; 12 nucleotides line up with TRBD1. In germline, CDR1 is KGHSH, CDR2 LQKENI. V lost 6 bases and J lost 4; bases outside the gene matches: 4. The CDR3 consists of 15 residues.

This clone was detected only once. The chain has TRBV7-9 and TRBJ1-1; TRBD1 matches at 8 bases. Germline-derived CDR1 and CDR2 are SEHNR and FQNEAQ (reference sequence). This CDR3 comprises 14 residues. Trimming at V came to 3 bases and at J to 1 base, leaving 1 base not matched to a gene. CDR3 sequence reads: CASSFGQGNTEAFF. The CDR3 DNA sequence: TGTGCCAGCAGCTTTGGACAGGGGAACACTGAAGCTTTCTTT.

This chain joins TRBV6-1 and TRBJ2-2; 7 bases line up with TRBD1. There are 15 residues in the CDR3. The ends lost 5 bases at V and 6 bases at J; junction bases unmatched: 9. Germline assignment: CDR1 MNHNS and CDR2 SASEGT. This CDR3 is CASSTHSQGPGELFF. DNA for the CDR3: TGTGCCAGCAGTACTCACTCACAGGGGCCCGGGGAGCTGTTTTTT.

The chain is built from TRBV29-1 and TRBJ2-7, with 8 bases fitting TRBD2. The V gene's germline CDR1 is SQVTM and CDR2 ANQGSEA. The ends lost 5 bases at V and 3 bases at J; junction bases unmatched: 6. This CDR3 is 13 amino acids long. This CDR3 reads CSVIAGFGYEQYF. The DNA of the CDR3 is TGCAGCGTTATAGCGGGATTCGGCTACGAGCAGTACTTC.

The chain couples TRBV5-6 to TRBJ1-1; no definite D call. CDR1 and CDR2 from the germline V gene are SGHDT and YYEEEE. V lost 1 base to trimming and J lost 4 bases, with 2 bases between them. The CDR3 covers 11 residues. For the CDR3, the DNA is TGTGCCAGCAGCTTGTCCACTGAAGCTTTCTTT. Its protein product is CASSLSTEAFF.

The chain carries TRBV5-6 and TRBJ2-3, with D unclear. In germline, CDR1 is SGHDT, CDR2 YYEEEE. The length of the CDR3 is 13 residues. Trimming stripped 0 bases from V and 4 bases from J, with 6 bases between. CDR3 residues: CASSLGGADTQYF. CDR3 DNA sequence: TGTGCCAGCAGCTTGGGTGGGGCAGATACGCAGTATTTT. Supplemented by reference TRBV5-6 and TRBJ2-3, the full variable domain reads DAGVTQSPTHLIKTRGQQVTLRCSPKSGHDTVSWYQQALGQGPQFIFQYYEEEERQRGNFPDRFSGHQFPNYSSELNVNALLLGDSALYLCASSLGGADTQYFGPGTRLTVL.

The V gene is TRBV10-1, the J gene TRBJ2-7; D gene unclear. The V gene's germline CDR1 is WNHNN and CDR2 SYGVQD (reference sequence). Between the trimmed V and J ends, which lost 8 bases and 2 bases, there was a span of 22 bases. This CDR3 region has 16 residues. CDR3 amino acids: CASPDSGAGPTYEQYF. Here the CDR3 DNA reads TGCGCCAGCCCCGATTCCGGTGCAGGACCGACCTACGAGCAGTACTTC.